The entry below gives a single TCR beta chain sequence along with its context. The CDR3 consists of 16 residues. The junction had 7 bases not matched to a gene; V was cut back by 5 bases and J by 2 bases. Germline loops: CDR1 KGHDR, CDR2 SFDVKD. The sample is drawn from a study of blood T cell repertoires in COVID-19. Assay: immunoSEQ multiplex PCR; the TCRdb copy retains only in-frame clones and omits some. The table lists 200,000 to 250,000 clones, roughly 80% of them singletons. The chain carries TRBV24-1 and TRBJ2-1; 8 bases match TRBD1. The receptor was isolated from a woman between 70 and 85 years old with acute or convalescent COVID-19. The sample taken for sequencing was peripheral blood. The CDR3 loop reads CATSGVGQGTYNEQFF. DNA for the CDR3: TGTGCCACCAGTGGGGTCGGACAGGGAACCTACAATGAGCAGTTCTTC.